Each of the 15 T cell receptor beta chains below was sequenced from the same sample in a study of blood T cell repertoires in COVID-19. TCRdb's table, derived via immunoSEQ multiplex PCR, lists solely in-frame clones and lacks some. This sample has more than 35,000 clones, with approximately 80% found just once. Sequencing input: peripheral blood. All receptors derive from a man aged 50 to 60 with active or convalescent COVID-19.

This clone was seen just once. The chain combines TRBV14 with TRBJ2-1, with D unresolved. CDR3 length: 14 amino acids. Germline assignment: CDR1 SGHDN and CDR2 FVKESK. V was shortened by 0 bases and J by 9 bases, with 12 bases between the two germline ends. CDR3 nucleotides: TGTGCCAGCAGCCAAGAGGTCACGGGTGGTGAGCAGTTCTTC. Amino acid sequence: CASSQEVTGGEQFF.

The rearrangement joins TRBV4-1 to TRBJ1-5; no clear D gene. Between the trimmed V and J ends, which lost 0 bases and 6 bases, there was a span of 9 bases. Germline V gene lookup returns CDR1 MGHRA and CDR2 YSYEKL. The CDR3 contains 14 residues. CDR3: CASSQDQDPQPQHF. As DNA, the CDR3 is TGCGCCAGCAGCCAAGATCAGGATCCTCAGCCCCAGCATTTT.

The chain uses TRBV19 and TRBJ2-7, with D uncertain. The CDR3 is made up of 13 amino acids. Trimming shortened V by 10 bases and J by 3 bases, and 16 bases separated the two germline ends. Per the germline V gene, CDR1 is LNHDA and CDR2 is SQIVND (reference sequence). The CDR3 bases are TGTGCCACCCTCGGAGCCCCCTACTACGAGCAGTACTTC. It translates to CATLGAPYYEQYF.

The chain recombines TRBV14 with TRBJ1-3; possibly TRBD1 for D (5 bases). The CDR3 has 16 residues. V lost 1 base, J lost 2 bases, and 12 bases lay in between. Germline V CDR1 and CDR2: SGHDN, FVKESK. The CDR3 reads CASSQAHSGAGNTIYF. The CDR3 DNA is TGTGCCAGCAGCCAAGCTCACTCGGGGGCTGGAAACACCATATATTTT.

The chain employs TRBV11-2 and TRBJ1-2, with TRBD1 as a possible D gene (5 bases). CDR1 and CDR2 from the germline V gene are SGHAT and FQNNGV. CDR3 length: 14 amino acids. The V gene lost 5 bases and the J gene lost 1 base, with 11 bases spanning the gap. The CDR3 DNA is TGTGCCAGCAGCCGCCCGACAGATAACTATGGCTACACCTTC. Translated, it gives CASSRPTDNYGYTF.

V gene TRBV9 combines with J gene TRBJ1-1; 8 bases map to TRBD1. CDR1 and CDR2 (germline): SGDLS, YYNGEE. The junction had 15 bases not matched to a gene; V was cut back by 4 bases and J by 4 bases. The CDR3 is 17 residues long. CDR3 coding DNA: TGTGCCAGCAGCCCGAGATATGACAGGGGTGGGGGCACTGAAGCTTTCTTT. It encodes CASSPRYDRGGGTEAFF.

The chain recombines TRBV10-3 with TRBJ2-1, with 15 bases fitting TRBD2. Germline CDR1 reads ENHRY; CDR2 reads SYGVKD. This CDR3 is built from 17 residues. V was clipped by 3 bases and J by 7 bases; unmatched bases: 7. The CDR3 spells CAISDTGTSGGINEQFF. The DNA for the CDR3 is TGTGCCATCAGTGACACGGGGACTAGCGGGGGGATAAATGAGCAGTTCTTC.

The J gene is TRBJ2-7, the V gene TRBV4-1, with D perhaps TRBD2 (5 bases). The germline V and J ends were trimmed by 0 bases and 6 bases, with 21 bases remaining between them. The V gene's germline CDR1 is MGHRA and CDR2 YSYEKL. CDR3 length equals 17 residues. This CDR3 reads CASSQEEGAGRRGEQYF. The DNA for the CDR3 is TGCGCCAGCAGCCAAGAGGAAGGAGCAGGAAGACGGGGCGAGCAGTACTTC.

The chain couples TRBV29-1 to TRBJ2-1, with D unclear. The V gene's germline CDR1 is SQVTM and CDR2 ANQGSEA. The CDR3 extends over 16 amino acids. V was cut by 6 bases and J by 3 bases, with 21 bases left in between. CDR3 in amino acids: CSVEPADTINYNEQFF. In nucleotides, the CDR3 is TGCAGCGTCGAACCCGCGGATACAATAAACTACAATGAGCAGTTCTTC.

V is TRBV3-1 (or the pseudogene TRBV3-2) and J is TRBJ2-2; TRBD2 matches 9 bases. The CDR3 is 15 residues long. Trimming removed 2 bases from V and 4 bases from J; junction bases left unmatched: 2. Germline V gene data show CDR1 as LGHDT and CDR2 as YNNKEL (reference sequence). DNA of the CDR3: TGTGCCAGCAGCCAAAAGACTAGCGGCACCGGGGAGCTGTTTTTT. Its translation: CASSQKTSGTGELFF.

The CDR3 sequence is CASSIQAGEYGYTF. The CDR3 DNA sequence: TGTGCCAGTAGTATTCAGGCAGGGGAGTATGGCTACACCTTC. The V and J genes are TRBV19 and TRBJ1-2; tentatively, D is TRBD1 (6 bases). Germline CDR1 and CDR2: LNHDA and SQIVND (reference sequence). This CDR3 has 14 amino acids. The V end lost 3 bases, the J end lost 5 bases, and 13 bases lay between the germline ends.

The chain uses TRBV5-4 and TRBJ2-1; 11 bases are shared with TRBD2. Germline lookup yields CDR1 SGHNT and CDR2 YYREEE (reference sequence). V lost 5 bases, J lost 1 base, and 5 bases stayed unmatched. CDR3 length: 16 amino acids. The CDR3 nucleotides are TGTGCCAGCAGTTTAGCGGGGGGGCTGTCCTACAATGAGCAGTTCTTC. The encoded protein is CASSLAGGLSYNEQFF.

The chain carries TRBV9 and TRBJ2-1, with 7 bases matching TRBD1. Germline values: CDR1 SGDLS, CDR2 YYNGEE. The CDR3 is 18 residues long. V trimming: 4 bases; J trimming: 0 bases; junction bases outside the gene matches: 13. This chain's CDR3 is CASSPQRPGQSSYNEQFF. The CDR3 nucleotides read TGTGCCAGCAGCCCACAAAGACCGGGACAGAGCTCCTACAATGAGCAGTTCTTC.

The chain employs TRBV1 and TRBJ2-5; the D call TRBD1 from the table was never checked on the DNA. TRBV1 is a pseudogene segment. This CDR3 is 16 amino acids long. The CDR3 sequence is CTSSRGTGGYQETQYF. In nucleotides, the CDR3 is TGCACCAGCAGCCGGGGGACAGGGGGGTACCAAGAGACCCAGTACTTC.

The rearrangement uses TRBV2 and TRBJ1-2; D unclear. Germline V gives CDR1 SNHLY, CDR2 FYNNEI. Trimming pared 4 bases from V and 6 bases from J, leaving 12 bases between. The CDR3 contains 13 residues. CDR3 nucleotides: TGTGCCAGCAGTGGTTTTTCCTCGGATGGCTACACCTTC. Translated, it gives CASSGFSSDGYTF.